A selection of T cell receptor beta chains follows, all from one sample in a study of cytomegalovirus exposure and HLA in healthy donors. Method: immunoSEQ multiplex PCR; TCRdb's copy keeps in-frame clones and lacks some. The sample contains 100,000 to 150,000 clones, approximately 92% of which appear only once. The sample taken for sequencing was PBMCs. The receptors were gathered from a woman aged 18-29 years in good health and CMV-seronegative. CDR3s include the opening cysteine and the closing phenylalanine or tryptophan. D genes are given only for firm matches. The size entry is marked missing in some rows and otherwise reads once, few, many or a size class.

v_gene: TRBV5-1; j_gene: TRBJ1-1; abundance: -; d_gene: -; CDR3aa: CASSLVGEGSTEAFF; CDR3nt: TGCGCCAGCAGCTTGGTCGGCGAAGGGAGCACTGAAGCTTTCTTT
v_gene: TRBV19; j_gene: TRBJ2-2; abundance: -; d_gene: TRBD2; CDR3aa: CASSRTSGGETGELFF; CDR3nt: TGTGCCAGTAGTCGGACTAGCGGGGGAGAAACCGGGGAGCTGTTTTTT
v_gene: TRBV5-4; j_gene: TRBJ1-2; abundance: -; d_gene: -; CDR3aa: CASSIAQGRGDGYTF; CDR3nt: TGTGCCAGCAGCATCGCCCAGGGGAGGGGAGATGGCTACACCTTC
v_gene: TRBV5-6; j_gene: TRBJ1-2; abundance: few; d_gene: -; CDR3aa: CASRRGDGYTF; CDR3nt: TGTGCCAGCAGGCGGGGGGATGGCTACACCTTC
v_gene: TRBV4-1; j_gene: TRBJ1-1; abundance: -; d_gene: TRBD1; CDR3aa: CASSQMGQTMNTEAFF; CDR3nt: TGCGCCAGCAGCCAGATGGGACAGACGATGAACACTGAAGCTTTCTTT
v_gene: TRBV29-1; j_gene: TRBJ1-2; abundance: -; d_gene: -; CDR3aa: CSVSGTGNYGYTF; CDR3nt: TGCAGCGTCTCCGGAACAGGGAACTATGGCTACACCTTC
v_gene: TRBV6-1; j_gene: TRBJ2-2; abundance: -; d_gene: TRBD1; CDR3aa: CASLDRELTGELFF; CDR3nt: TGTGCCAGCCTGGACAGGGAACTCACCGGGGAGCTGTTTTTT
v_gene: TRBV6-6; j_gene: TRBJ2-1; abundance: -; d_gene: -; CDR3aa: CASSQQGHYNEQFF; CDR3nt: TGTGCCAGCAGTCAACAGGGCCACTACAATGAGCAGTTCTTC
v_gene: TRBV2; j_gene: TRBJ2-5; abundance: -; d_gene: -; CDR3aa: CALGTLKETQYF; CDR3nt: TGTGCCTTGGGGACATTAAAAGAGACCCAGTACTTC
v_gene: TRBV7-9; j_gene: TRBJ2-7; abundance: -; d_gene: TRBD1; CDR3aa: CASSSRTGPGGEQYF; CDR3nt: TGTGCCAGCAGCTCCAGGACAGGACCGGGTGGAGAGCAGTACTTC
v_gene: TRBV2; j_gene: TRBJ2-3; abundance: -; d_gene: TRBD2; CDR3aa: CAGGTSGALVRPESYTDTQYF; CDR3nt: TGTGCCGGAGGAACTAGCGGGGCCCTCGTCCGCCCAGAATCCTACACAGATACGCAGTATTTT
v_gene: TRBV27; j_gene: TRBJ2-7; abundance: -; d_gene: TRBD2; CDR3aa: CASSFGGVAGRSSYEQYF; CDR3nt: TGTGCCAGCAGTTTTGGGGGGGTAGCGGGGAGGAGCTCCTACGAGCAGTACTTC
v_gene: TRBV5-6; j_gene: TRBJ2-7; abundance: -; d_gene: TRBD2; CDR3aa: CASTQAGGYEQYF; CDR3nt: TGTGCCAGCACCCAGGCGGGGGGCTACGAGCAGTACTTC
v_gene: TRBV6-5; j_gene: TRBJ1-3; abundance: -; d_gene: -; CDR3aa: CASRGPLDTIYF; CDR3nt: TGTGCCAGCAGGGGCCCTTTAGACACCATATATTTT
v_gene: TRBV6-1; j_gene: TRBJ1-1; abundance: -; d_gene: -; CDR3aa: CASSETGVGYTEAFF; CDR3nt: TGTGCCAGCAGTGAAACTGGCGTCGGGTACACTGAAGCTTTCTTT
v_gene: TRBV7-2; j_gene: TRBJ2-2; abundance: -; d_gene: -; CDR3aa: CASSFAIELFF; CDR3nt: TGTGCCAGCAGCTTTGCTATAGAGCTGTTTTTT
v_gene: TRBV2; j_gene: TRBJ2-6; abundance: -; d_gene: -; CDR3aa: CASSARTGANVLTF; CDR3nt: TGTGCCAGCAGTGCGAGAACTGGGGCCAACGTCCTGACTTTC
v_gene: TRBV9; j_gene: TRBJ2-2; abundance: -; d_gene: -; CDR3aa: CASSTHQTDPGTGELFF; CDR3nt: TGTGCCAGCAGCACACATCAGACCGATCCAGGCACCGGGGAGCTGTTTTTT
v_gene: TRBV27; j_gene: TRBJ1-1; abundance: -; d_gene: -; CDR3aa: CASSFRSAVQVPGQLNTEAFF; CDR3nt: TGTGCCAGCAGTTTTCGTTCGGCGGTTCAAGTACCTGGACAGCTGAACACTGAAGCTTTCTTT
v_gene: TRBV4-1; j_gene: TRBJ1-1; abundance: -; d_gene: -; CDR3aa: CASSQETRGRGNTEAFF; CDR3nt: TGCGCCAGCAGCCAAGAGACGCGGGGGCGAGGAAACACTGAAGCTTTCTTT
v_gene: TRBV7-6; j_gene: TRBJ1-5; abundance: -; d_gene: TRBD1; CDR3aa: CASSLRPAGDRGYQPQHF; CDR3nt: TGTGCCAGCAGCTTAAGGCCGGCCGGAGACAGGGGATATCAGCCCCAGCATTTT
v_gene: TRBV6-1; j_gene: TRBJ2-3; abundance: -; d_gene: TRBD2; CDR3aa: CVSLAAGTDTQYF; CDR3nt: TGTGTATCCCTAGCGGCCGGCACAGATACGCAGTATTTT
v_gene: TRBV7-2; j_gene: TRBJ2-1; abundance: -; d_gene: TRBD2; CDR3aa: CASSLVTSQQFF; CDR3nt: TGTGCCAGCAGCTTAGTGACTAGCCAGCAGTTCTTC
v_gene: TRBV4-1; j_gene: TRBJ2-3; abundance: once; d_gene: TRBD2; CDR3aa: CASSQEGSSGYTQYF; CDR3nt: TGCGCCAGCAGCCAAGAAGGGTCTAGCGGTTATACGCAGTATTTT
v_gene: TRBV29-1; j_gene: TRBJ1-1; abundance: -; d_gene: -; CDR3aa: CSVDGTPQTEAFF; CDR3nt: TGCAGCGTTGATGGGACACCTCAGACTGAAGCTTTCTTT
v_gene: TRBV18; j_gene: TRBJ1-3; abundance: -; d_gene: -; CDR3aa: CASSPPSGSGNTIYF; CDR3nt: TGTGCCAGCTCACCACCTAGCGGGTCTGGAAACACCATATATTTT